These 2 T cell receptor beta chains share one sample of origin, sequenced in a study of T-cell memory formation after mild COVID-19. Via MiXCR, TCRdb re-called the 5' RACE reads, giving one row per CDR3 protein. The sample records more than 250,000 distinct CDR3 sequences, around 16% being singletons. Specimen: PBMCs or a T cell subset sorted from them (not recorded which). These TCRs come from a man aged 18 to 30 who had mild COVID-19 (a few samples of this study predate the infection). Cell type and time point are not known.

The chain combines TRBV27 with TRBJ1-1, with TRBD1 as a possible D gene (5 bases). Trimming pared 11 bases from V and 3 bases from J, leaving 7 bases between. There are 10 residues in the CDR3. Germline V gene sequence: CDR1 MNHEY, CDR2 SMNVEV (reference sequence). The CDR3 reads CAAGHTEAFF. CDR3 DNA sequence: TGTGCCGCGGGGCACACTGAAGCTTTCTTT.

The V gene is TRBV6-5, the J gene TRBJ2-2; D might be TRBD1 (5 bases). The V and J ends lost 5 bases and 6 bases respectively, with 19 bases between them. The germline CDR1 and CDR2 sequences are MNHEY and SVGAGI. The CDR3 runs to 16 residues. The CDR3 loop reads CASSPTMTDGSGELFF. DNA of the CDR3: TGTGCCAGCAGTCCTACGATGACAGATGGTTCCGGGGAGCTGTTTTTT.